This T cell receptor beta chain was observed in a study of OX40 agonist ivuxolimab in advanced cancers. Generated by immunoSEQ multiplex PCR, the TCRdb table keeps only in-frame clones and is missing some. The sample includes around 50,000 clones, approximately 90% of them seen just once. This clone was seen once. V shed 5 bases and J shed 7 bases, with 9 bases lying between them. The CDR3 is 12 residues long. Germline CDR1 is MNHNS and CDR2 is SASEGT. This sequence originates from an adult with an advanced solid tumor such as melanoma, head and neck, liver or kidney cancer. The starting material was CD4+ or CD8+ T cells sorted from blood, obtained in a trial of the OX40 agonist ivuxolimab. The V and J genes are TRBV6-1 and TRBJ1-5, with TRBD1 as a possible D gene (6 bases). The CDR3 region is CASSLTGQPQHF. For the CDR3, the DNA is TGTGCCAGCAGTTTAACAGGGCAGCCCCAGCATTTT.